This T cell receptor beta chain stems from a study of technical replicates of blood from a handful of donors. Profiling relied on immunoSEQ multiplex PCR, and the TCRdb table lists in-frame clones only, not all of them. This table holds roughly 51,000 clones, just over 90% found once. The clonotype was recovered from a human donor in good health. Some clones in this sample may be carry-over from other donors' samples. Material: PBMCs.

CDR3 residues: CASSVRGGANYEQYF. The CDR3 DNA reads TGTGCCAGTAGTGTCCGAGGAGGGGCGAACTACGAGCAGTACTTC. The rearrangement links TRBV19 to TRBJ2-7, with D perhaps matching TRBD2 (6 bases). Trimming pared 5 bases from V and 3 bases from J, leaving 17 bases between. Germline-derived CDR1 and CDR2 are LNHDA and SQIVND (reference sequence). The CDR3 is 15 amino acids.